These 17 T cell receptor beta chains originate from one sample sequenced in a study of cytomegalovirus exposure and HLA in healthy donors. PCR involved 60 Vbeta and 13 Jbeta primers. Clones were read by immunoSEQ multiplex PCR, and TCRdb kept only the in-frame ones, dropping some. The sample holds 130,000 to 150,000 clones, roughly 75% seen once. The source material was PBMCs. The receptors derive from a female donor in good health and CMV-seronegative.

The J gene is TRBJ1-5, the V gene TRBV2; 7 bases fit TRBD1. The CDR3 length is 13 residues. The V and J ends lost 8 bases and 4 bases, in that order; junction bases with no gene match: 5. In germline, CDR1 is SNHLY, CDR2 FYNNEI. The CDR3: CASGDRENQPQHF. CDR3 bases: TGTGCCAGCGGAGACAGGGAAAATCAGCCCCAGCATTTT.

This clone has more than one count but fewer than ten. V usage is TRBV4-3 and J usage is TRBJ1-1, with 8 bases matching TRBD1. V gave up 3 bases and J gave up 3 bases; unmatched junction bases: 6. The CDR3 has 15 amino acids. Germline CDR1 reads LGHNA; CDR2 reads YSLEER. CDR3: CASSQGTGAHTEAFF. The CDR3 DNA sequence: TGCGCCAGCAGCCAGGGGACAGGCGCGCACACTGAAGCTTTCTTT.

This chain connects TRBV6-1 to TRBJ2-1; TRBD1 might be the D (8 bases). Trimming took off 3 bases at V and 7 bases at J, with 16 bases between the two ends. Germline CDR1 is MNHNS and CDR2 is SASEGT. The CDR3 has 15 residues. The CDR3 sequence is CASSEGRGRGNEQFF. In nucleotides, the CDR3 is TGTGCCAGCAGTGAGGGCAGGGGGCGGGGGAATGAGCAGTTCTTC.

This clone occurred a few times. The chain is built from TRBV7-9 and TRBJ2-3, with 9 nucleotides matching TRBD2. Germline V lookup: CDR1 SEHNR, CDR2 FQNEAQ (reference sequence). J gave up 0 bases and V 5 bases, and 12 bases lay outside the gene matches. This CDR3 has 18 residues. In nucleotides, the CDR3 is TGTGCCAGCAGCCCCACGACTAGCGGTCTATCTAGCACAGATACGCAGTATTTT. This gives the protein CASSPTTSGLSSTDTQYF.

V usage is TRBV27 and J usage is TRBJ1-2, with D maybe TRBD1 (5 bases). Germline V gene data show CDR1 as MNHEY and CDR2 as SMNVEV (reference sequence). The CDR3 length is 13 residues. V was clipped by 4 bases and J by 7 bases, with 13 bases between them. The CDR3 coding sequence is TGTGCCAGCAGTTGGGCAGGGCGGGGTGGCTACACCTTC. This codes for CASSWAGRGGYTF.

This clone has only a few counts. The V gene is TRBV27, the J gene TRBJ2-1; 9 bases match TRBD2. The junction had 3 bases not matched to a gene; V was cut back by 3 bases and J by 9 bases. CDR3 length: 13 residues. The germline CDR1 and CDR2 sequences are MNHEY and SMNVEV (reference sequence). CDR3 loop: CASSFLAGVEQFF. CDR3 DNA: TGTGCCAGCAGTTTCTTAGCGGGAGTTGAGCAGTTCTTC.

CDR3 in amino acids: CASSLGRGGNTIYF. The CDR3 nucleotides are TGTGCCAGCAGTTTGGGCAGGGGAGGGAACACCATATATTTT. The chain carries TRBV28 and TRBJ1-3, with D perhaps TRBD1 (6 bases). Germline lookup yields CDR1 MDHEN and CDR2 SYDVKM. CDR3 size: 14 residues. Trimming stripped 3 bases from V and 7 bases from J, with 13 bases between.

V usage is TRBV4-3 and J usage is TRBJ1-1, with a tentative D call TRBD1 (5 bases). Trimming shortened V by 2 bases and J by 0 bases, and 10 bases separated the two germline ends. CDR1 LGHNA and CDR2 YSLEER come from the germline V gene. The CDR3 length is 15 residues. The CDR3 DNA reads as TGCGCCAGCAGCCAATGGGGGGGGGTGAACACTGAAGCTTTCTTT. Translating gives CASSQWGGVNTEAFF.

This chain links TRBV25-1 with TRBJ2-3; 7 bases are shared with TRBD1. Germline lookup yields CDR1 MGHDK and CDR2 SYGVNS. With V trimmed by 2 bases and J by 2 bases, 7 bases remained unmatched. This CDR3 comprises 16 residues. The CDR3 is CASSEMRDRHTDTQYF. In DNA, the CDR3 is TGTGCCAGCAGTGAAATGAGGGACAGACACACAGATACGCAGTATTTT.

The chain employs TRBV19 and TRBJ2-7, with D tentatively TRBD2 (6 bases). Germline V gene lookup returns CDR1 LNHDA and CDR2 SQIVND (reference sequence). Trimming took off 3 bases at V and 0 bases at J, with 12 bases between the two ends. CDR3 length equals 15 residues. The CDR3: CASSIKAGPSYEQYF. The CDR3 DNA is TGTGCCAGTAGTATTAAGGCGGGGCCCTCCTACGAGCAGTACTTC.

This chain uses TRBV6-1 with TRBJ2-7, with 7 bases matching TRBD1. The CDR3 runs 15 residues. Germline V CDR1 and CDR2: MNHNS, SASEGT. Trimming at V came to 6 bases and at J to 2 bases, leaving 10 bases not matched to a gene. The DNA of the CDR3 is TGTGCCAGCAGGGCCAGTAGGCAGGGGGCCTACGAGCAGTACTTC. Translating it yields CASRASRQGAYEQYF.

This clone was found a few times. The CDR3: CASSSSGAARDTIYF. CDR3 nucleotide sequence: TGTGCCAGCAGCTCTTCAGGGGCGGCTAGAGACACCATATATTTT. The rearrangement uses TRBV7-3 and TRBJ1-3; D is possibly TRBD1 (6 bases). The CDR3 has 15 amino acids. V dropped 4 bases and J dropped 8 bases, with 18 bases sitting between them. CDR1 and CDR2 from the germline V gene are SGHTA and FQGTGA.

The V and J genes are TRBV20-1 and TRBJ1-4; D gene uncertain. The CDR3 is 11 residues long. Trimming removed 8 bases at V and 8 bases at J, with 12 bases between. Germline V gene sequence: CDR1 DFQATT, CDR2 SNEGSKA (reference sequence). The CDR3 spells CSLIGGEKLFF. The DNA for the CDR3 is TGCAGTTTGATAGGAGGGGAAAAACTGTTTTTT.

The chain combines TRBV5-1 with TRBJ2-3; TRBD1 agrees at 7 bases. The CDR3 length is 18 residues. J lost 4 bases, V lost 1 base, and 15 bases had no gene match. Germline V gives CDR1 SGHRS, CDR2 YFSETQ. Here the CDR3 reads CASSLPGQEDRDPDTQYF. The CDR3 DNA reads TGCGCCAGCAGCTTGCCTGGACAGGAGGATCGAGATCCAGATACGCAGTATTTT.

At least ten counts were recorded for this clone. The chain joins TRBV6-1 to TRBJ1-2, with D uncertain. The V end lost 5 bases, the J end lost 3 bases, and 10 bases lay between the germline ends. The CDR3 length is 13 residues. Germline V gene data show CDR1 as MNHNS and CDR2 as SASEGT. CDR3 residues: CASSPLGHYGYTF. As DNA, the CDR3 is TGTGCCAGCAGTCCACTGGGCCACTATGGCTACACCTTC.

The chain recombines TRBV6-1 with TRBJ2-2, with D perhaps TRBD2 (6 bases). The V gene lost 3 bases and the J gene lost 4 bases, with 9 bases spanning the gap. Per germline, CDR1 MNHNS and CDR2 SASEGT. The CDR3 is made up of 14 amino acids. The chain's CDR3 is CASSETGVTGELFF. CDR3 nucleotide sequence: TGTGCCAGCAGTGAGACGGGAGTCACCGGGGAGCTGTTTTTT.

This rearrangement joins TRBV9 to TRBJ2-2; 13 bases are shared with TRBD2. This CDR3 is built from 16 residues. CDR1 is SGDLS and CDR2 is YYNGEE in the germline V gene. Trimming cost V 7 bases and J 6 bases; bases outside gene matches: 9. CDR3 DNA: TGTGCCAGCGAGGCGACTAGCGGGAGGAAATCCGGGGAGCTGTTTTTT. As protein: CASEATSGRKSGELFF.